What follows is one TCR beta chain and its context. Its antigen is as yet unknown. The data were taken from a study of cytomegalovirus exposure and HLA in healthy donors. Study overall: As an earlier analysis found, about 179 million T cells yielded over 95 million unique TCR beta sequences. Study-level points and caveats: Investigators reported approximately 170 TCR beta chains as tied to cytomegalovirus. Later analysis showed most CMV-associated TCR beta chains appearing HLA-restricted.

PCR primers comprised 60 Vbeta and 13 Jbeta primers. Profiled with immunoSEQ multiplex PCR; TCRdb holds only in-frame clones, not every one. The sample carries 150,000 to 200,000 clones, just over 70% recorded once. Trimming stripped 3 bases from V and 0 bases from J, with 9 bases between. This CDR3 region has 15 residues. The V gene's germline CDR1 is MDHEN and CDR2 SYDVKM. The sample taken for sequencing was PBMCs. This rearrangement joins TRBV28 to TRBJ1-3; perhaps TRBD1 as D (5 bases). This clonotype originated in a man in his late teens or twenties in good health and CMV-seropositive. In nucleotides, the CDR3 is TGTGCCAGCAGTTTGCAGGGTCCCTCTGGAAACACCATATATTTT. Translated, it gives CASSLQGPSGNTIYF.